A single sample is the source of the 7 T cell receptor beta chains below, sequenced in a study of regulatory T cells in long-lasting Graves disease. Noted time point: newly diagnosed GD, antithyroid drugs for less than 3 months. PBMC-derived RNA was used for the TCR library. The authors built TCR beta libraries using iRepertoire HTBI primers and Arm-PCR of CDR3 regions. TCRdb fed the multiplex PCR reads into MiXCR, producing one record per CDR3 protein. This sample has 680,000 or so distinct CDR3 sequences, with roughly 15% found just once. The data were also submitted as part of a second study, on T cells in Graves' hyperthyroidism and ophthalmopathy.

The material sequenced was peripheral blood mononuclear cells (PBMCs), taken at new diagnosis, from a patient treated with antithyroid drugs. The receptor set was obtained from a woman aged 30 to 39 with Graves disease.

The CDR3 loop is CASSSPSGLAGGEQFF. CDR3 sequence (DNA): TGTGCCAGCAGCTCGCCTTCCGGACTAGCGGGAGGTGAGCAGTTCTTC. V gene TRBV7-6 combines with J gene TRBJ2-1; 14 positions agree with TRBD2. This CDR3 spans 16 amino acids. CDR1 and CDR2 (germline): SGHVS, FNYEAQ. V shed 4 bases and J 9 bases; nucleotides not matched to a gene: 8.

This clonotype was seen repeatedly, ten times or more. The chain recombines TRBV7-9 with TRBJ1-4, with no clear D. The CDR3 contains 15 residues. Trimming left V 6 bases short and J 4 bases short, with 15 bases between. The germline V gene has CDR1 SEHNR and CDR2 FQNEAQ (reference sequence). CDR3 protein: CASSGSANYNEKLFF. Here the CDR3 DNA reads TGTGCCAGCAGTGGCAGTGCTAACTATAATGAAAAACTGTTTTTT.

The chain uses TRBV5-8 and TRBJ2-1; TRBD1 might be the D (6 bases). The germline V gene encodes CDR1 SGHTS and CDR2 YDEGEE. The V end was cut by 0 bases, the J end by 6 bases, with 16 bases between. The CDR3 totals 16 residues. CDR3 region: CASSLARAGRGNEQFF. The CDR3 DNA sequence: TGTGCCAGCAGCTTGGCTCGCGCGGGCAGGGGCAATGAGCAGTTCTTC.

The V call is TRBV15, the J call TRBJ2-1, with D unresolved. Germline assignment: CDR1 LNHNV and CDR2 YYDKDF (reference sequence). V was trimmed by 1 base and J by 4 bases, leaving 11 bases between them. The CDR3 is made up of 15 amino acids. Here the CDR3 reads CATSRANPEYNEQFF. The DNA for the CDR3 is TGTGCCACCAGCAGAGCTAACCCAGAGTACAATGAGCAGTTCTTC.

This clonotype was counted ten times or more. The chain carries TRBV5-1 and TRBJ2-3; TRBD2 matches 8 bases. Trimming took 0 bases from V and 0 from J; bases not matched to a gene: 6. Germline CDR1 reads SGHRS; CDR2 reads YFSETQ. The CDR3 extends over 17 amino acids. CDR3: CASSLVAQRGSTDTQYF. Here the CDR3 DNA reads TGCGCCAGCAGCTTGGTGGCCCAGCGGGGGAGCACAGATACGCAGTATTTT. The full variable domain, its missing parts supplied by reference TRBV5-1 and TRBJ2-3, is KAGVTQTPRYLIKTRGQQVTLSCSPISGHRSVSWYQQTPGQGLQFLFEYFSETQRNKGNFPGRFSGRQFSNSRSEMNVSTLELGDSALYLCASSLVAQRGSTDTQYFGPGTRLTVL.

This chain links TRBV7-9 with TRBJ1-6; TRBD1 is a possible D gene (5 bases). From germline, CDR1 is SEHNR and CDR2 FQNEAQ (reference sequence). The V gene lost 0 bases and the J gene lost 0 bases, with 9 bases spanning the gap. CDR3 length equals 17 residues. CDR3 residues: CASSLARGVSYNSPLHF. The CDR3 nucleotides are TGTGCCAGCAGCTTAGCGCGGGGGGTCTCCTATAATTCACCCCTCCACTTT.

A few counts support this clonotype. The chain is built from TRBV7-8 and TRBJ1-3; D remains unclear. Germline lookup yields CDR1 SGHVS and CDR2 FQNEAQ. CDR3 length: 13 residues. Trimming took off 4 bases at V and 4 bases at J, with 8 bases between the two ends. CDR3 amino acids: CASSSGLGNTIYF. The CDR3 bases are TGTGCCAGCAGCTCTGGTCTCGGAAACACCATATATTTT.